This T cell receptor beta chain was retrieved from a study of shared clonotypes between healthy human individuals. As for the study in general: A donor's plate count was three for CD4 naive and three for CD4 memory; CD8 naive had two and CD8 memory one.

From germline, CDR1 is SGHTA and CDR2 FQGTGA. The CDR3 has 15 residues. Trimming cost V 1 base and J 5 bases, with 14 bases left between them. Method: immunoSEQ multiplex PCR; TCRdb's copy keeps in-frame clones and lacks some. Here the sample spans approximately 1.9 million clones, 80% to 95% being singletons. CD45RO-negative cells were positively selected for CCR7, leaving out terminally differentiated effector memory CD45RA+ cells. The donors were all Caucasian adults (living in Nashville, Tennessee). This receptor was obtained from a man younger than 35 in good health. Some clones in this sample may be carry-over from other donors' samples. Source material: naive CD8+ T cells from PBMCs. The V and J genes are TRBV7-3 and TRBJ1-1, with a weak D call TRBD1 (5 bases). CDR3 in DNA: TGTGCCAGCAGCTTAATTGGCGGGGGAAAAACTGAAGCTTTCTTT. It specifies CASSLIGGGKTEAFF.